A single sample is the source of the 22 T cell receptor beta chains below, sequenced in a study of cytomegalovirus exposure and HLA in healthy donors. Use of 60 Vbeta and 13 Jbeta primers characterized the PCR. Produced via immunoSEQ multiplex PCR; TCRdb's table is partial and in-frame only. The profile shows about 150,000 clones, approximately 78% of them singletons. Specimen: PBMCs. The receptors here all came from a woman aged 40 to 50 in good health and CMV-seronegative.

V gene TRBV7-3 combines with J gene TRBJ1-1; unclear D gene. Trimming shortened V by 5 bases and J by 4 bases, and 11 bases separated the two germline ends. Germline V gene data show CDR1 as SGHTA and CDR2 as FQGTGA. The CDR3 has 13 residues. The DNA of the CDR3 is TGTGCCAGCAGCCTCCAGACATCCACTGAAGCTTTCTTT. Protein product: CASSLQTSTEAFF.

The chain links TRBV7-2 to TRBJ2-1; tentative D call: TRBD2 (5 bases). The CDR3 is made up of 16 amino acids. Germline V gives CDR1 SGHTA, CDR2 FQGNSA. Trimming cost V 1 base and J 4 bases, with 14 bases left between them. CDR3 sequence reads: CASSLVSGAQYNEQFF. The CDR3 DNA sequence: TGTGCCAGCAGCTTAGTGAGCGGCGCCCAATACAATGAGCAGTTCTTC.

The chain combines TRBV28 with TRBJ2-6, with D possibly matching TRBD1 (5 bases). The germline V gene has CDR1 MDHEN and CDR2 SYDVKM. The V end was cut by 11 bases, the J end by 1 base, with 15 bases between. The CDR3 consists of 15 residues. The CDR3 loop reads CASGIGGSGANVLTF. The CDR3 DNA follows: TGTGCCTCAGGGATAGGCGGTTCTGGGGCCAACGTCCTGACTTTC.

The chain uses TRBV6-1 and TRBJ2-5; 7 positions match TRBD1. After removal of 1 base from V and 11 bases from J, the junction contained 7 bases not matched to a gene. The CDR3 sequence is 13 residues long. CDR1 is MNHNS and CDR2 is SASEGT in the germline V gene. CDR3 sequence: CASSEDAGTEQYF. CDR3 coding DNA: TGTGCCAGCAGTGAAGATGCCGGGACAGAACAGTACTTC.

The J gene is TRBJ1-5, the V gene TRBV9; 9 bases map to TRBD1. Germline V CDR1 and CDR2: SGDLS, YYNGEE. This CDR3 spans 14 amino acids. V gave up 2 bases and J gave up 4 bases; unmatched junction bases: 1. This CDR3 reads CASSVTGGNQPQHF. CDR3 DNA sequence: TGTGCCAGCAGCGTGACAGGGGGTAATCAGCCCCAGCATTTT.

This rearrangement joins TRBV5-1 to TRBJ1-1, with D hard to call. The CDR3 has 13 amino acids. Trimming took off 0 bases at V and 8 bases at J, with 11 bases between the two ends. Germline CDR1 is SGHRS and CDR2 is YFSETQ. This chain's CDR3 is CASSLVGSGEAFF. The CDR3 DNA reads TGCGCCAGCAGCTTGGTAGGCTCGGGAGAAGCTTTCTTT.

V usage is TRBV6-5 and J usage is TRBJ1-3; D is undetermined. The V end lost 0 bases, the J end lost 1 base, and 4 bases lay between the germline ends. Germline values: CDR1 MNHEY, CDR2 SVGAGI. This CDR3 has 14 residues. The CDR3 region is CASSYSQSGNTIYF. The CDR3 DNA is TGTGCCAGCAGTTACTCACAGTCTGGAAACACCATATATTTT.

V is TRBV11-3 and J is TRBJ1-1; D is ambiguous. Germline assignment: CDR1 SGHNT and CDR2 YENEEA. Trimming left V 1 base short and J 4 bases short, with 10 bases between. The CDR3 extends over 14 amino acids. CDR3 amino acids: CASSLAGWSTEAFF. CDR3 coding DNA: TGTGCCAGCAGCTTAGCCGGTTGGAGCACTGAAGCTTTCTTT.

The chain links TRBV21-1 to TRBJ1-5; TRBD1, the table's D call, was not compared with the DNA. TRBV21-1 is annotated as a pseudogene. CDR3 length: 21 residues. CDR3 protein: CASSKDRGKGTNLPINQPQHF. DNA for the CDR3: TGTGCCAGCAGCAAAGACAGGGGTAAGGGTACAAACTTACCGATCAATCAGCCCCAGCATTTT.

The V and J genes are TRBV11-2 and TRBJ1-2; D might be TRBD1 (6 bases). CDR1 and CDR2 from the germline V gene are SGHAT and FQNNGV. This CDR3 has 15 amino acids. The ends were cut back, 5 bases at V and 4 bases at J, with 17 bases in the middle. The CDR3 DNA sequence: TGTGCCAGCAGCATGACGGGGGGCCCCCTCTATGGCTACACCTTC. Translated: CASSMTGGPLYGYTF.

The chain employs TRBV6-5 and TRBJ2-5, with a tentative D call TRBD1 (5 bases). Germline-derived CDR1 and CDR2 are MNHEY and SVGAGI. The CDR3 has 14 amino acids. V was pared by 6 bases and J by 1 base, with 12 bases between. The CDR3 spells CASRLGHLQETQYF. The CDR3 DNA reads TGTGCCAGCAGACTCGGACACCTCCAAGAGACCCAGTACTTC.

This clone was found a few times. This CDR3 is also generated by other DNA sequences in the sample. The chain is built from TRBV6-5 and TRBJ2-1, with D uncertain. The ends were cut back, 3 bases at V and 8 bases at J, with 11 bases in the middle. Germline assignment: CDR1 MNHEY and CDR2 SVGAGI. The CDR3 contains 13 residues. CDR3 nucleotide sequence: TGTGCCAGCAGTTATTTGCGTGGTGATGAGCAGTTCTTC. Protein sequence: CASSYLRGDEQFF.

This clone has only a few counts. Here the CDR3 DNA reads TGTGCCAGCAGTTTATACAAGCGGGGGGGCATAAACACCGGGGAGCTGTTTTTT. Translating it yields CASSLYKRGGINTGELFF. This sequence joins TRBV27 and TRBJ2-2; 10 positions agree with TRBD2. The CDR3 runs 18 residues. Germline V lookup: CDR1 MNHEY, CDR2 SMNVEV (reference sequence). J gave up 2 bases and V 1 base, and 7 bases lay outside the gene matches.

The chain joins TRBV5-1 to TRBJ1-4; a weak D match, TRBD1 (6 bases). This CDR3 contains 13 residues. Germline V gives CDR1 SGHRS, CDR2 YFSETQ. The germline V and J ends were trimmed by 5 bases and 2 bases, with 7 bases remaining between them. The CDR3, as DNA: TGCGCCAGCAGTAGGGGGACTAATGAAAAACTGTTTTTT. Translating it yields CASSRGTNEKLFF.

The chain carries TRBV11-2 and TRBJ2-4; TRBD2 is a possible D gene (5 bases). CDR3 size: 13 residues. Between the trimmed V and J ends, which lost 5 bases and 5 bases, there was a span of 10 bases. CDR1 and CDR2 from the germline V gene are SGHAT and FQNNGV. CDR3 sequence: CASSTWTENIQYF. Written as DNA, the CDR3 is TGTGCCAGCAGCACCTGGACTGAAAACATTCAGTACTTC.

The chain has TRBV5-1 and TRBJ2-5, with TRBD1 as a possible D gene (5 bases). Trimming stripped 3 bases from V and 1 base from J, with 16 bases between. Germline values: CDR1 SGHRS, CDR2 YFSETQ. This CDR3 comprises 16 residues. The CDR3 DNA reads TGCGCCAGCAGCTGGGGTCGCCGACAGTTCCAAGAGACCCAGTACTTC. Amino acids: CASSWGRRQFQETQYF.

The chain joins TRBV2 to TRBJ2-5, with TRBD2 as a possible D gene (6 bases). CDR1 and CDR2 from the germline V gene are SNHLY and FYNNEI. Deletions cut 1 base from V and 2 bases from J, with 11 bases between. CDR3 length equals 15 residues. In DNA, the CDR3 is TGTGCCAGCAGTGAAGATCGGGGGATTCAAGAGACCCAGTACTTC. This sequence encodes CASSEDRGIQETQYF.

The chain uses TRBV7-9 and TRBJ1-2; TRBD1 aligns across 7 bases. In germline, CDR1 is SEHNR, CDR2 FQNEAQ (reference sequence). The CDR3 contains 13 residues. The V segment lost 4 bases and the J segment 4 bases; nucleotides outside the gene matches: 3. The CDR3 bases are TGTGCCAGCAGCTATACAGGGGTCTATGGCTACACCTTC. Amino acid sequence: CASSYTGVYGYTF. Together with reference TRBV7-9 and TRBJ1-2, the CDR3 gives the full variable domain: DTGVSQNPRHKITKRGQNVTFRCDPISEHNRLYWYRQTLGQGPEFLTYFQNEAQLEKSRLLSDRFSAERPKGSFSTLEIQRTEQGDSAMYLCASSYTGVYGYTFGSGTRLTVV.

The chain carries TRBV2 and TRBJ2-2; D ambiguous. CDR1 and CDR2 (germline): SNHLY, FYNNEI. Trimming left V 8 bases short and J 6 bases short, with 19 bases between. The CDR3 has 15 amino acids. The CDR3 DNA reads as TGTGCCAGCGGCGCTAAAGGAGCATGGGCCGGGGAGCTGTTTTTT. It specifies CASGAKGAWAGELFF. The whole variable domain, remainder taken from reference TRBV2 and TRBJ2-2, is EPEVTQTPSHQVTQMGQEVILRCVPISNHLYFYWYRQILGQKVEFLVSFYNNEISEKSEIFDDQFSVERPDGSNFTLKIRSTKLEDSAMYFCASGAKGAWAGELFFGEGSRLTVL.

This chain links TRBV19 with TRBJ2-4; the match to TRBD1 covers 10 bases. This CDR3 spans 19 amino acids. Per germline, CDR1 LNHDA and CDR2 SQIVND (reference sequence). V was pared by 4 bases and J by 3 bases, with 15 bases of the junction left unmatched. The CDR3 reads CASSRRDRGGQKDKNIQYF. CDR3 coding DNA: TGTGCCAGTAGTAGGCGGGACAGGGGAGGTCAGAAGGACAAAAACATTCAGTACTTC.

The gene calls are TRBV4-1 and TRBJ1-5; D not resolved. Trimming stripped 2 bases from V and 2 bases from J, with 7 bases between. The CDR3 sequence is 14 residues long. The germline gives CDR1 MGHRA, CDR2 YSYEKL. CDR3 residues: CASSQFTGNQPQHF. In DNA, the CDR3 is TGCGCCAGCAGCCAATTTACAGGCAATCAGCCCCAGCATTTT.

This clone was found once. The chain links TRBV7-6 to TRBJ2-3, with TRBD1 matching over 8 bases. The CDR3 runs 14 residues. Germline V gene sequence: CDR1 SGHVS, CDR2 FNYEAQ. Unmatched junction bases numbered 10, after V lost 5 bases and J lost 9 bases. The CDR3 here is CASSPWTGYGTQYF. The CDR3 DNA sequence: TGTGCCAGCAGCCCCTGGACAGGGTATGGCACGCAGTATTTT.